This TCR beta chain was documented in a study of T-cell memory formation after mild COVID-19. General study findings and limits: Prior to infection, memory already included some responding clones, suggesting cross-reactive memory joined.

This CDR3 spans 15 amino acids. The V segment lost 0 bases and the J segment 10 bases; nucleotides outside the gene matches: 9. Germline assignment: CDR1 SGHKS and CDR2 YYEKEE (reference sequence). This clonotype came up many times. The antigen is unknown. TCRdb used MiXCR to reprocess the 5' RACE reads, holding one entry per CDR3 protein. The sample carries about 560,000 distinct CDR3 sequences, less than 25% recorded once. The sequence came from an adult woman who had mild COVID-19 (a few samples of this study predate the infection). Cell type and time point are not known. The V and J genes are TRBV5-5 and TRBJ2-3; 9 nucleotides match TRBD1. The sequenced sample consisted of PBMCs or a T cell subset sorted from them (not recorded which). This chain's CDR3 is CASSLGSTGGAAQYF. Here the CDR3 DNA reads TGTGCCAGCAGCTTGGGATCTACAGGGGGCGCGGCGCAGTATTTT.